These 9 T cell receptor beta chains were sequenced from one sample in a study of blood T cell repertoires in COVID-19. TCRdb keeps only in-frame clones here, not all; method: immunoSEQ multiplex PCR. The repertoire holds 130,000 or so clones, with 82% as singletons. The source material was peripheral blood. These receptors originate from a woman between 65 and 79 years old with acute or convalescent COVID-19.

This clone was detected once. V gene TRBV19 combines with J gene TRBJ1-2; unclear D gene. Germline values: CDR1 LNHDA, CDR2 SQIVND (reference sequence). This CDR3 has 11 amino acids. The ends were cut back, 4 bases at V and 8 bases at J, with 8 bases in the middle. The CDR3 DNA follows: TGTGCCAGTAGTACGGGTGCAGGCTACACCTTC. Its protein product is CASSTGAGYTF.

V is TRBV6-1 and J is TRBJ2-1, with 10 positions matching TRBD1. From germline, CDR1 is MNHNS and CDR2 SASEGT. V dropped 2 bases and J dropped 7; count of bases not matched to a gene: 5. The CDR3 has 15 residues. This CDR3 reads CASSEWGQGSNEQFF. The DNA of the CDR3 is TGTGCCAGCAGTGAATGGGGACAGGGGTCAAATGAGCAGTTCTTC.

This clone was observed a single time. This chain links TRBV18 with TRBJ1-2; D gene unclear. The V end lost 5 bases, the J end lost 6 bases, and 10 bases lay between the germline ends. The CDR3 is made up of 12 amino acids. The germline gives CDR1 KGHSH, CDR2 LQKENI. The CDR3 spells CASSLQRDGYTF. The CDR3 nucleotides read TGTGCCAGCTCATTACAACGGGATGGCTACACCTTC.

The CDR3 here is CASSSTGDYQPQHF. CDR3 coding DNA: TGTGCCAGCAGCTCGACAGGGGACTATCAGCCCCAGCATTTT. The chain combines TRBV7-9 with TRBJ1-5; 8 nucleotides line up with TRBD1. The CDR3 is 14 residues long. Trimming removed 4 bases from V and 5 bases from J; junction bases left unmatched: 4. Germline V gene lookup returns CDR1 SEHNR and CDR2 FQNEAQ (reference sequence). The full variable domain, in which reference TRBV7-9 and TRBJ1-5 provide the parts outside the CDR3, is DTGVSQNPRHKITKRGQNVTFRCDPISEHNRLYWYRQTLGQGPEFLTYFQNEAQLEKSRLLSDRFSAERPKGSFSTLEIQRTEQGDSAMYLCASSSTGDYQPQHFGDGTRLSIL.

The chain couples TRBV11-1 to TRBJ2-7; D possibly corresponds to TRBD1 (5 bases). With 2 bases removed from V and 3 bases from J, the gap between germline ends came to 14 bases. CDR1 is SGHAT, CDR2 FQDESV, per germline (reference sequence). The CDR3 extends over 15 amino acids. The CDR3 coding sequence is TGTGCCAGCAGCTTACTTACAGGAAGAAGCTACGAGCAGTACTTC. Amino acid sequence: CASSLLTGRSYEQYF.

A few counts support this clone. V gene TRBV4-3 combines with J gene TRBJ2-5; D possibly corresponds to TRBD1 (6 bases). V lost 1 base to trimming and J lost 5 bases, with 20 bases between them. CDR3 length equals 17 residues. CDR1 is LGHNA, CDR2 YSLEER, per germline. The CDR3 loop is CASSQGLAGAEWETQYF. DNA of the CDR3: TGCGCCAGCAGCCAAGGGCTAGCAGGGGCCGAGTGGGAGACCCAGTACTTC.

Here the CDR3 DNA reads TGTGCCATCAGTGAGTCGGTCTCCGACAGAGGCTACACCTTC. Protein product: CAISESVSDRGYTF. The chain combines TRBV10-3 with TRBJ1-2, with D possibly TRBD1 on 5 matching bases. This CDR3 region has 14 residues. V was trimmed by 0 bases and J by 8 bases, leaving 13 bases between them. The germline gives CDR1 ENHRY, CDR2 SYGVKD.

The V call is TRBV7-8, the J call TRBJ2-7, with D possibly being TRBD2 (6 bases). Trimming removed 5 bases at V and 5 bases at J, with 13 bases between. The germline V gene encodes CDR1 SGHVS and CDR2 FQNEAQ. This CDR3 has 13 amino acids. The CDR3 DNA is TGTGCCAGCAGCCGACTGCGGGGCCACGAGCAGTACTTC. This codes for CASSRLRGHEQYF.

This chain joins TRBV28 and TRBJ1-2, with 10 positions matching TRBD1. The CDR3 consists of 14 residues. V shed 6 bases and J 4 bases; nucleotides not matched to a gene: 5. Germline V lookup: CDR1 MDHEN, CDR2 SYDVKM. CDR3 residues: CASSLTGGSYGYTF. DNA for the CDR3: TGTGCCAGCAGCCTGACAGGGGGCAGCTATGGCTACACCTTC.